Listed below are T cell receptor beta chains from one sample, sequenced in a study of CD8 T cells in ankylosing spondylitis. Each CDR3 protein gets one entry after TCRdb re-called the 5' RACE reads with MiXCR. The table lists around 180,000 distinct CDR3 sequences, 10% to 15% of them singletons. The sample consisted of blood, either unsorted or a sorted T cell fraction (not recorded which). The receptor source for this set is a female donor with ankylosing spondylitis or in good health (not recorded which). Both conserved end residues are part of each CDR3. Fields, in order: V gene, clone size, J gene, D gene, CDR3 protein, CDR3 DNA. D genes are given only for firm matches. Some rows mark clone size as missing; the rest say once, few, many or name a class of expanded clone.

v_gene: TRBV2
abundance: many
j_gene: TRBJ2-7
d_gene: .
CDR3aa: CASSPRALIEQYF
CDR3nt: TGTGCCAGCAGCCCCCGGGCTTTAATCGAGCAGTACTTC

v_gene: TRBV7-2
abundance: many
j_gene: TRBJ2-7
d_gene: .
CDR3aa: CASSLGGRPSSYEQYF
CDR3nt: TGTGCCAGCAGCTTAGGCGGGCGGCCTAGCTCCTACGAGCAGTACTTC

v_gene: TRBV14
abundance: few
j_gene: TRBJ1-4
d_gene: .
CDR3aa: CASSQGGYNEKLFF
CDR3nt: TGTGCCAGCAGCCAAGGAGGATATAATGAAAAACTGTTTTTT

v_gene: TRBV4-2
abundance: .
j_gene: TRBJ2-7
d_gene: .
CDR3aa: CASSQLEGSHEQYF
CDR3nt: TGTGCCAGCAGCCAACTTGAGGGCTCTCACGAGCAGTACTTC

v_gene: TRBV20-1
abundance: many
j_gene: TRBJ2-2
d_gene: .
CDR3aa: CSARDARWNTGELFF
CDR3nt: TGCAGTGCTAGAGATGCTCGATGGAACACCGGGGAGCTGTTTTTT

v_gene: TRBV4-1
abundance: many
j_gene: TRBJ2-7
d_gene: TRBD1
CDR3aa: CASSQDRGPYEQYF
CDR3nt: TGCGCCAGCAGCCAGGACAGGGGACCCTACGAGCAGTACTTC

v_gene: TRBV5-1
abundance: few
j_gene: TRBJ2-1
d_gene: TRBD2
CDR3aa: CASSTGTSGVDEQFF
CDR3nt: TGCGCCAGCAGCACCGGGACTAGCGGAGTGGATGAGCAGTTCTTC

v_gene: TRBV5-1
abundance: many
j_gene: TRBJ2-7
d_gene: .
CDR3aa: CASSSEVSGPYEQYF
CDR3nt: TGCGCCAGCAGCTCCGAGGTTAGCGGCCCCTACGAGCAGTACTTC

v_gene: TRBV4-2
abundance: .
j_gene: TRBJ2-2
d_gene: TRBD2
CDR3aa: CASSQVPSGGAGELVF
CDR3nt: TGTGCCAGCAGCCAAGTTCCTAGCGGGGGCGCCGGGGAGCTGGTTTTT

v_gene: TRBV5-1
abundance: many
j_gene: TRBJ1-1
d_gene: .
CDR3aa: CASSGLWGEAFF
CDR3nt: TGCGCCAGCAGCGGACTTTGGGGAGAAGCTTTCTTT

v_gene: TRBV7-2
abundance: few
j_gene: TRBJ1-2
d_gene: .
CDR3aa: CASSYSEGLGYGYTF
CDR3nt: TGTGCCAGCAGCTATAGCGAAGGGCTGGGTTATGGCTACACCTTC

v_gene: TRBV12-3/TRBV12-4
abundance: few
j_gene: TRBJ2-5
d_gene: .
CDR3aa: CASSFGAVEKAQYF
CDR3nt: TGTGCCAGCAGTTTTGGGGCCGTCGAGAAGGCCCAGTACTTC

v_gene: TRBV20-1
abundance: few
j_gene: TRBJ1-6
d_gene: .
CDR3aa: CSAMTPGLDNSPLHF
CDR3nt: TGCAGTGCTATGACCCCGGGACTGGATAATTCACCCCTCCACTTT

v_gene: TRBV7-2
abundance: many
j_gene: TRBJ2-1
d_gene: .
CDR3aa: CASSLVRSSWEQFF
CDR3nt: TGTGCCAGCAGCTTAGTGCGGTCCAGCTGGGAGCAGTTCTTC

v_gene: TRBV18
abundance: many
j_gene: TRBJ1-1
d_gene: .
CDR3aa: CASTGGVVEAFF
CDR3nt: TGTGCCAGCACGGGGGGGGTCGTGGAAGCTTTCTTT

v_gene: TRBV30
abundance: few
j_gene: TRBJ1-5
d_gene: TRBD1
CDR3aa: CAWGQGVRNQPQHF
CDR3nt: TGTGCCTGGGGACAGGGCGTAAGGAATCAGCCCCAGCATTTT

v_gene: TRBV7-2
abundance: .
j_gene: TRBJ2-3
d_gene: .
CDR3aa: CASSLDSRRFTDTQYF
CDR3nt: TGTGCCAGCAGCTTAGACTCTCGGCGGTTCACAGATACGCAGTATTTT

v_gene: TRBV5-1
abundance: .
j_gene: TRBJ2-2
d_gene: .
CDR3aa: CASGHGRAAEELFF
CDR3nt: TGCGCCAGCGGTCACGGCCGGGCCGCCGAGGAGCTGTTTTTT

v_gene: TRBV7-8
abundance: .
j_gene: TRBJ1-1
d_gene: .
CDR3aa: CASSLNDMNTEAFF
CDR3nt: TGTGCCAGCAGCTTAAACGATATGAACACTGAAGCTTTCTTT